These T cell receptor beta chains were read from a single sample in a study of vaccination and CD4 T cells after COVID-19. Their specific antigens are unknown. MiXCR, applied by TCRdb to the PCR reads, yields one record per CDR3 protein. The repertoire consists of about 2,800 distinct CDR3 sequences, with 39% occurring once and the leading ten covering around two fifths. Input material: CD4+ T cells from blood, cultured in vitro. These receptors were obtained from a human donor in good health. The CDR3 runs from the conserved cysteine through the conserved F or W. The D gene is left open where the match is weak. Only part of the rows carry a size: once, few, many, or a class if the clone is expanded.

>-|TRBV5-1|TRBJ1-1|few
CASSLAKGSTEAFF
TGCGCCAGCAGCTTGGCCAAGGGTAGCACTGAAGCTTTCTTT
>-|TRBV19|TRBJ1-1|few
CASSMGGWTEAFF
TGTGCCAGTAGTATGGGGGGTTGGACTGAAGCTTTCTTT
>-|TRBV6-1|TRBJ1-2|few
CASSRGGGDGYTF
TGTGCCAGCAGTAGGGGAGGGGGGGATGGCTACACCTTC
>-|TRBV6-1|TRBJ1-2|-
CASRQHGGDFNYGYTF
TGTGCCAGCAGGCAACACGGGGGGGATTTCAACTATGGCTACACCTTC
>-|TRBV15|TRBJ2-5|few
CATSMTGDVQYF
TGTGCCACCAGTATGACAGGCGACGTTCAGTACTTC
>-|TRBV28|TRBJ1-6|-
CASLGGWPHGPLHF
TGTGCCAGCCTTGGGGGGTGGCCCCATGGACCCCTCCACTTT
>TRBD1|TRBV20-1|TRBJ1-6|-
CSASDRGLYNSPLHF
TGCAGTGCTTCGGACAGGGGGCTTTATAATTCACCCCTCCACTTT
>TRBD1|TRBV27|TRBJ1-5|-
CASSPRTGTVSNQPQHF
TGTGCCAGCAGTCCCCGGACAGGGACCGTTAGCAATCAGCCCCAGCATTTT
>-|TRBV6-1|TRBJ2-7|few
CASSEMSLSYEQYF
TGTGCCAGCAGTGAGATGTCCCTCTCCTACGAGCAGTACTTC
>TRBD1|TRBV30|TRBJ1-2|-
CAWSVLTGGFYGYTF
TGTGCCTGGAGTGTACTTACAGGGGGCTTCTATGGCTACACCTTC
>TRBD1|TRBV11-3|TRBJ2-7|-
CASSLTGGYEQYF
TGTGCCAGCAGCTTGACAGGGGGCTACGAGCAGTACTTC
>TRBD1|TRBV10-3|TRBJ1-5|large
CAISETGDSNQPQHF
TGTGCCATCAGTGAAACAGGGGATAGCAATCAGCCCCAGCATTTT
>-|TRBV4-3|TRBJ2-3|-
CASSQSGGGDTQYF
TGCGCCAGCAGCCAAAGCGGTGGGGGAGATACGCAGTATTTT
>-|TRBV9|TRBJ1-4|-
CASSPGKGGEKLFF
TGTGCCAGCAGCCCTGGGAAGGGAGGTGAAAAACTGTTTTTT
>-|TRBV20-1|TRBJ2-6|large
CSGQYRGLSGANVLTF
TGCAGTGGCCAGTACCGGGGACTCTCTGGGGCCAACGTCCTGACTTTC
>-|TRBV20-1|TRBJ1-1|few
CSAQIPGTEAFF
TGCAGTGCCCAAATCCCGGGCACTGAAGCTTTCTTT
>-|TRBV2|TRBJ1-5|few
CASSLQANQPQHF
TGTGCCAGCAGTTTACAGGCCAATCAGCCCCAGCATTTT
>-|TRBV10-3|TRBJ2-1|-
CAISGFEYNEQFF
TGTGCCATCAGTGGTTTTGAGTACAATGAGCAGTTCTTC
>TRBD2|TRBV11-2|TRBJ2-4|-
CASSPGGNIQYF
TGTGCCAGCAGCCCGGGGGGAAACATTCAGTACTTC
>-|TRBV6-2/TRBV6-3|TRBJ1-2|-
CASRRDGWDGYTF
TGTGCCAGCAGGCGGGACGGTTGGGATGGCTACACCTTC
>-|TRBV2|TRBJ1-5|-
CASSGVSSLQPQHF
TGTGCCAGCAGTGGGGTTAGCAGTCTTCAGCCCCAGCATTTT
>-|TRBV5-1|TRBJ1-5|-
CASSQEGGNQPQHF
TGCGCCAGCAGTCAGGAGGGTGGCAATCAGCCCCAGCATTTT
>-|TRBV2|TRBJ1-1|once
CASSGDRITEAFF
TGTGCCAGCAGTGGGGACCGAATCACTGAAGCTTTCTTT
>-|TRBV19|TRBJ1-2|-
CASSPQGDGYTF
TGTGCCAGTAGTCCTCAGGGTGATGGCTACACCTTC
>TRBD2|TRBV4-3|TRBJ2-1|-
CASSQDRRRESFF
TGCGCCAGCAGCCAAGATAGGAGGCGGGAGTCGTTCTTC
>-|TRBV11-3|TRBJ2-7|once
CASSLKDRPYEQYF
TGTGCCAGCAGCTTAAAGGACAGACCTTACGAGCAGTACTTC
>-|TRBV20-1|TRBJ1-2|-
CSARDPSAANYGYTF
TGCAGTGCTAGAGATCCGTCAGCAGCTAACTATGGCTACACCTTC
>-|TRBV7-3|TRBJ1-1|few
CASSSLGRTTEAFF
TGTGCCAGCAGCTCTCTGGGACGGACAACTGAAGCTTTCTTT
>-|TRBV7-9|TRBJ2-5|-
CASSLYETQYF
TGTGCCAGCAGCTTATACGAGACCCAGTACTTC
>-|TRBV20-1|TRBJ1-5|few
CSATTRSGSGSQHF
TGCAGTGCCACGACGCGGTCTGGTTCAGGGTCCCAGCATTTT
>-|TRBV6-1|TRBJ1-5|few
CASVLDSNQPQHF
TGTGCCAGCGTCCTCGATAGCAATCAGCCCCAGCATTTT
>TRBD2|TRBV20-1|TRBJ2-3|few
CSTGGTSGGTDTQYF
TGCAGTACCGGCGGGACTAGCGGGGGGACAGATACGCAGTATTTT
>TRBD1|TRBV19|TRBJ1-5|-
CASRGDRIYYSNQPQHF
TGTGCCAGTAGAGGGGACAGGATTTATTATAGCAATCAGCCCCAGCATTTT
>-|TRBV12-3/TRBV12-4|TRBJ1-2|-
CASSLDSGTRGGYTF
TGTGCCAGCAGTTTAGATTCTGGGACAAGGGGTGGCTACACCTTC
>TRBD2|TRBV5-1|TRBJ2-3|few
CASSPLAGEDTQYF
TGCGCCAGCAGCCCACTAGCGGGAGAAGATACGCAGTATTTT
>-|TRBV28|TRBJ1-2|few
CASRGGLYGYTF
TGTGCCAGCAGAGGAGGGTTATATGGCTACACCTTC
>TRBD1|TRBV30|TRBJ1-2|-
CAWSLTGKFGYTF
TGTGCCTGGAGTTTGACAGGGAAGTTTGGCTACACCTTC
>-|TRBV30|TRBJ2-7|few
CAWQLGSQQYF
TGTGCCTGGCAGCTGGGATCCCAGCAGTACTTC
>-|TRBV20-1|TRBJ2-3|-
CSAGVPGSSTDTQYF
TGCAGTGCCGGTGTCCCGGGCTCAAGTACAGATACGCAGTATTTT
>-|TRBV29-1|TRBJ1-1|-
CSVEWGRTEAFF
TGCAGCGTTGAATGGGGTCGGACTGAAGCTTTCTTT
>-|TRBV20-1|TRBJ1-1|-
CSAVGRNTEAFF
TGCAGTGCTGTCGGACGGAACACTGAAGCTTTCTTT
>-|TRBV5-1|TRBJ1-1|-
CASSDQGRNTEAFF
TGCGCCAGCAGCGACCAGGGGAGGAACACTGAAGCTTTCTTT
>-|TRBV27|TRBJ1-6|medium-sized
CASTARPPYSPLHF
TGTGCCAGCACGGCACGGCCTCCTTATTCACCCCTCCACTTT
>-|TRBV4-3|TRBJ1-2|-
CASSQDSQYYGYTF
TGCGCCAGCAGCCAAGATTCACAGTACTATGGCTACACCTTC
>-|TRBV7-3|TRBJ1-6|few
CASSLSQGTPLHF
TGTGCCAGCAGCTTAAGTCAAGGGACACCCCTCCACTTT
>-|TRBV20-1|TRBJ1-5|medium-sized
CSARVSGVWEPQHF
TGCAGTGCTAGAGTTTCCGGGGTTTGGGAGCCCCAGCATTTT
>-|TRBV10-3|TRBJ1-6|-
CAISDRGPGNSPLHF
TGTGCCATCAGTGATCGGGGTCCGGGGAATTCACCCCTCCACTTT
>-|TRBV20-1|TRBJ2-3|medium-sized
CSAGTFSSTDTQYF
TGCAGTGCCGGGACCTTCTCTAGCACAGATACGCAGTATTTT
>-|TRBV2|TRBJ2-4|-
CASGHGTLAKNIQYF
TGTGCCAGCGGTCACGGGACGCTAGCCAAAAACATTCAGTACTTC